One sample yielded the 13 T cell receptor beta chains listed below, sequenced in a study of cytomegalovirus exposure and HLA in healthy donors. The PCR had 60 Vbeta and 13 Jbeta primers. Using immunoSEQ multiplex PCR, the repertoire was profiled, and TCRdb retains in-frame clones only, with some absent. The data contain about 150,000 clones, roughly 79% of them singletons. The material sequenced was PBMCs. The receptors stem from a male donor in good health and CMV-seronegative.

The chain links TRBV5-1 to TRBJ2-1; TRBD1 might be the D (5 bases). The V gene's germline CDR1 is SGHRS and CDR2 YFSETQ. The CDR3 sequence is 15 residues long. Trimming left V 1 base short and J 5 bases short, with 13 bases between. CDR3 bases: TGCGCCAGCAGCTTGACTCCGGACACTAACAATGAGCAGTTCTTC. As protein: CASSLTPDTNNEQFF.

The chain carries TRBV9 and TRBJ2-3; 13 bases fit TRBD2. The CDR3 length is 18 residues. Unmatched junction bases numbered 10, after V lost 0 bases and J lost 6 bases. Per the germline V gene, CDR1 is SGDLS and CDR2 is YYNGEE. The CDR3, as DNA: TGTGCCAGCAGCGTAGGCGGCGGACTAGCGGGGGACAGGGATACGCAGTATTTT. It specifies CASSVGGGLAGDRDTQYF. Full variable domain (outside the CDR3, taken from reference TRBV9 and TRBJ2-3): DSGVTQTPKHLITATGQRVTLRCSPRSGDLSVYWYQQSLDQGLQFLIQYYNGEERAKGNILERFSAQQFPDLHSELNLSSLELGDSALYFCASSVGGGLAGDRDTQYFGPGTRLTVL.

The chain joins TRBV19 to TRBJ1-5, with D uncertain. CDR1 and CDR2 (germline): LNHDA, SQIVND (reference sequence). V lost 4 bases and J 1 base, leaving 11 bases between the germline ends. The CDR3 sequence is 15 residues long. CDR3 region: CASSRSTGSNQPQHF. The CDR3 DNA reads as TGTGCCAGTAGTAGGTCGACGGGAAGCAATCAGCCCCAGCATTTT.

The chain is built from TRBV18 and TRBJ2-1, with 7 bases identical to TRBD1. Germline lookup yields CDR1 KGHSH and CDR2 LQKENI. The ends lost 3 bases at V and 0 bases at J; junction bases unmatched: 2. The CDR3 has 15 residues. The CDR3 here is CASSPGQLSYNEQFF. The CDR3 DNA sequence: TGTGCCAGCTCACCGGGACAGCTCTCCTACAATGAGCAGTTCTTC. Full variable domain (missing parts from reference TRBV18 and TRBJ2-1): NAGVMQNPRHLVRRRGQEARLRCSPMKGHSHVYWYRQLPEEGLKFMVYLQKENIIDESGMPKERFSAEFPKEGPSILRIQQVVRGDSAAYFCASSPGQLSYNEQFFGPGTRLTVL.

The chain recombines TRBV5-5 with TRBJ2-6, with D possibly being TRBD2 (7 bases). Trimming took off 3 bases at V and 4 bases at J, with 17 bases between the two ends. The CDR3 has 17 residues. Germline assignment: CDR1 SGHKS and CDR2 YYEKEE (reference sequence). The CDR3 here is CASSSKGGALGANVLTF. As DNA, the CDR3 is TGTGCCAGCAGCTCCAAGGGGGGGGCGTTGGGGGCCAACGTCCTGACTTTC.

This sequence joins TRBV9 and TRBJ1-5, with 11 bases identical to TRBD1. This CDR3 spans 15 amino acids. CDR1 is SGDLS and CDR2 is YYNGEE in the germline V gene. J lost 7 bases, V lost 3 bases, and 6 bases had no gene match. This CDR3 is CASSEGTGGWQPQHF. CDR3 in DNA: TGTGCCAGCAGCGAAGGGACAGGGGGATGGCAGCCCCAGCATTTT.

The rearrangement joins TRBV2 to TRBJ1-2; D is ambiguous. Germline lookup yields CDR1 SNHLY and CDR2 FYNNEI. Trimming pared 5 bases from V and 5 bases from J, leaving 9 bases between. The CDR3 loop spans 12 amino acids. CDR3 in amino acids: CASSFGEYGYTF. CDR3 coding DNA: TGTGCCAGCAGTTTCGGAGAATATGGCTACACCTTC.

Written as DNA, the CDR3 is TGTGCCAGCAGCTTGGTTCGGAGGGCCCCCACCTACGAGCAGTACTTC. As protein: CASSLVRRAPTYEQYF. The V call is TRBV5-5, the J call TRBJ2-7, with D possibly matching TRBD2 (6 bases). This CDR3 spans 16 amino acids. From germline, CDR1 is SGHKS and CDR2 YYEKEE (reference sequence). V was shortened by 0 bases and J by 2 bases, with 15 bases between the two germline ends. Complete variable domain (other parts from reference TRBV5-5 and TRBJ2-7): DAGVTQSPTHLIKTRGQQVTLRCSPISGHKSVSWYQQVLGQGPQFIFQYYEKEERGRGNFPDRFSARQFPNYSSELNVNALLLGDSALYLCASSLVRRAPTYEQYFGPGTRLTVT.

V usage is TRBV5-1 and J usage is TRBJ2-7; 7 bases are shared with TRBD1. CDR1 is SGHRS, CDR2 YFSETQ, per germline. The CDR3 is 14 residues long. The V segment lost 3 bases and the J segment 3 bases; nucleotides outside the gene matches: 6. The CDR3 sequence: CASSSGTELYEQYF. The CDR3 DNA sequence: TGCGCCAGCAGCTCTGGGACAGAACTCTACGAGCAGTACTTC.

This clone was recorded a few times. V usage is TRBV7-3 and J usage is TRBJ1-1; D uncertain. The CDR3 totals 14 residues. Trimming stripped 2 bases from V and 1 base from J, with 8 bases between. Germline V gene lookup returns CDR1 SGHTA and CDR2 FQGTGA. This CDR3 is CASSLQPGNTEAFF. CDR3 DNA: TGTGCCAGCAGCTTACAGCCAGGGAACACTGAAGCTTTCTTT.

In its sample, this clone was seen a few times. V usage is TRBV7-9 and J usage is TRBJ2-5; no definite D call. The tail of the sequence fits TRBJ2-7 better, so the J call may be wrong. The CDR3 is 12 residues long. CDR1 and CDR2 from the germline V gene are SEHNR and FQNEAQ (reference sequence). The CDR3 nucleotides are TGTGCCAGCAGCTTCCTAGCCTACGAGCAGTACTTC. It is translated as CASSFLAYEQYF.

V gene TRBV9 combines with J gene TRBJ2-1, with D possibly TRBD2 on 7 matching bases. Germline V CDR1 and CDR2: SGDLS, YYNGEE. The CDR3 runs 15 residues. V lost 3 bases to trimming and J lost 8 bases, with 18 bases between them. CDR3 DNA sequence: TGTGCCAGCAGCGGCGGGAGCGGTCCAGGGGATGAGCAGTTCTTC. Amino acid sequence: CASSGGSGPGDEQFF.

V usage is TRBV11-2 and J usage is TRBJ2-5; the D is unclear. The CDR3 extends over 11 amino acids. The V end was cut by 8 bases, the J end by 5 bases, with 9 bases between. Germline CDR1 reads SGHAT; CDR2 reads FQNNGV. CDR3 DNA sequence: TGTGCCAGCCGGGTTCGGGAGACCCAGTACTTC. This translates into CASRVRETQYF.